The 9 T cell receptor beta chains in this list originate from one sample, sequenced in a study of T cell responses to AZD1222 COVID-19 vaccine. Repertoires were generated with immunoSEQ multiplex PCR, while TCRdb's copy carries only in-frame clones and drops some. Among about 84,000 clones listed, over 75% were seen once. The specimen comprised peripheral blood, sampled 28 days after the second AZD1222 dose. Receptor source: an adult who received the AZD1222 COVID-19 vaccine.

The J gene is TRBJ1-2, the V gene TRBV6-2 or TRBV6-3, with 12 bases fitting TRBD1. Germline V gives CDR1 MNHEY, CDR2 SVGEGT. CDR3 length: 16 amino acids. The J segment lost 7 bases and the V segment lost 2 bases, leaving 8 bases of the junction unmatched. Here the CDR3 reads CASSYRTGTGGFGYTF. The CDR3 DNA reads TGTGCCAGCAGTTACAGAACCGGGACAGGGGGCTTTGGCTACACCTTC.

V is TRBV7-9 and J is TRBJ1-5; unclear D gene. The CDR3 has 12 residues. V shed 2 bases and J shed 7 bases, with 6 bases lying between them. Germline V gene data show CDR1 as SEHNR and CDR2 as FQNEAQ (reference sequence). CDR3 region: CASSLSAQPQHF. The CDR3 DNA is TGTGCCAGCAGCTTAAGCGCCCAGCCCCAGCATTTT. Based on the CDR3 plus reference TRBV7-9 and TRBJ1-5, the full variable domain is DTGVSQNPRHKITKRGQNVTFRCDPISEHNRLYWYRQTLGQGPEFLTYFQNEAQLEKSRLLSDRFSAERPKGSFSTLEIQRTEQGDSAMYLCASSLSAQPQHFGDGTRLSIL.

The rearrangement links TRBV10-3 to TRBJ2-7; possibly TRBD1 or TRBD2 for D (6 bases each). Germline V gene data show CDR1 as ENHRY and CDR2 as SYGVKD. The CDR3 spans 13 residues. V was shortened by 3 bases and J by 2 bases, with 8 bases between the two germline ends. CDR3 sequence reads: CAISEGGTYEQYF. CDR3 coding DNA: TGTGCCATCAGTGAAGGGGGGACCTACGAGCAGTACTTC.

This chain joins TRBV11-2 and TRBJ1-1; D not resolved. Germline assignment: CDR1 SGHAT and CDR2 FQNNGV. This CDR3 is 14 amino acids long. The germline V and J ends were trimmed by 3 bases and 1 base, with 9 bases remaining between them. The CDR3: CASSLEWRNTEAFF. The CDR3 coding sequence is TGTGCCAGCAGCTTGGAATGGAGGAACACTGAAGCTTTCTTT.

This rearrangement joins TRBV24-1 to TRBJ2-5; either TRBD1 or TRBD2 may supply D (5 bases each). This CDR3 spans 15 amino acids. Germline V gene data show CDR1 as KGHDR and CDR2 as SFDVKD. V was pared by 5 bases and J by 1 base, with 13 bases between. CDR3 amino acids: CATSGAEGLQETQYF. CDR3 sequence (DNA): TGTGCCACCAGTGGAGCTGAGGGGCTCCAAGAGACCCAGTACTTC.

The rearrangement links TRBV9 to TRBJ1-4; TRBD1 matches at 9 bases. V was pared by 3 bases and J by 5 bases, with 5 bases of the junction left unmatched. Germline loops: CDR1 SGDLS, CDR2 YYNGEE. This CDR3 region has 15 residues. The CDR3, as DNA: TGTGCCAGCAGCGCCCCCGGGACAGGGAATGAAAAACTGTTTTTT. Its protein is CASSAPGTGNEKLFF.

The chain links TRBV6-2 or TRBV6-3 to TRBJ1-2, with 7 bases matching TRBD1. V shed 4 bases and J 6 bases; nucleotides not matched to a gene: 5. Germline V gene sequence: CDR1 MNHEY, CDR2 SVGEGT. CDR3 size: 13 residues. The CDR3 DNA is TGTGCCAGCAGTTGGACAGGACGGGATGGCTACACCTTC. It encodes CASSWTGRDGYTF.

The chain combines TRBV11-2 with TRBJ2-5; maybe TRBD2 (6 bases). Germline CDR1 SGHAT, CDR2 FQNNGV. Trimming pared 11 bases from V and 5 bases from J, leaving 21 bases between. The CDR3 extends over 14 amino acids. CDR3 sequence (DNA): TGTGCCTCCCGATCCCCGCGGGGTAAGGAGACCCAGTACTTC. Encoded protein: CASRSPRGKETQYF.

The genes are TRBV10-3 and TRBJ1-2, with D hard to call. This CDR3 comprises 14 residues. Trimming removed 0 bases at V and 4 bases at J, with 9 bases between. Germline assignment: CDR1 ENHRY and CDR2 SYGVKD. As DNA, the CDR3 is TGTGCCATCAGTGAGTCCCAGGCCGGCTATGGCTACACCTTC. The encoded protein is CAISESQAGYGYTF.